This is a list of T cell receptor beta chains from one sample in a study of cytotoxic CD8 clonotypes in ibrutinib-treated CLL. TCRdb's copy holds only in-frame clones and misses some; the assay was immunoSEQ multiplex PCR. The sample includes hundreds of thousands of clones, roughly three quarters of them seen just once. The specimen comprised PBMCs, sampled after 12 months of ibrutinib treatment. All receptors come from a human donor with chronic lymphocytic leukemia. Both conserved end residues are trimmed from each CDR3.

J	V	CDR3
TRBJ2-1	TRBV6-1	ASSGSVARSYNEQF
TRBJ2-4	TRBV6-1	ASSESLALIQY
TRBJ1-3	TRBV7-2	ASSLVGAGPGNTIY
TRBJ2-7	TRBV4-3	ASSQDLAGGPKEQY
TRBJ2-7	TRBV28	ASSSLGLASYEQY
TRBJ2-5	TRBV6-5	ASSKGTAEETQY
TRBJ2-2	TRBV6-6	ASRREGSTGELF
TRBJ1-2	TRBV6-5	ASSVGGYGYT
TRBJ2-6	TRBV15	ATSRDRAGSSGANVLT
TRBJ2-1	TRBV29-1	SAGLAGRGSYNEQF
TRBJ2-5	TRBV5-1	ASSLTSAADETQY
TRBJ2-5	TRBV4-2	ASSQGTSGVGETQY
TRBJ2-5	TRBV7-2	ASSLWDIEQETQY
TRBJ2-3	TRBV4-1	ASSQVSPSTDTQY
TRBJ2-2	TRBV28	AAEGQNTGELF
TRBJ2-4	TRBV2	ASSVGAKNIQY
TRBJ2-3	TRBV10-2	ASSNPSGSTDTQY
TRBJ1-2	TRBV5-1	ASSSGDRGVTGYT
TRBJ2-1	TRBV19	ASSIMTGDEQF
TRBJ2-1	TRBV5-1	ASSSGQGAVEQF
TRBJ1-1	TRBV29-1	SAGGRGGTITEAF
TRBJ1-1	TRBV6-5	ASSARGTGVTEAF
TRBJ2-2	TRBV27	ASSHRDSTGELF
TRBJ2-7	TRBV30	AWINRGTGNSEQY
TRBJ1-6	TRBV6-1	ASRVGRRDNSPLH
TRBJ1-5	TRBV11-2	ASSSLDSNQPQH
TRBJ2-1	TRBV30	AWSNPGSGVRDEQF
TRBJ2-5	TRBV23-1	ASSHPRVQETQY
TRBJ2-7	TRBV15	ATSRERQGGVHEQY
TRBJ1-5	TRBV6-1	ASSPSDQPQH
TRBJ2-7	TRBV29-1	SVEAGRRL
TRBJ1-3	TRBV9	ASSVGRDRNTIY
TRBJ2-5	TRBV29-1	SVGGGRAGTQY
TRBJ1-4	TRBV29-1	SVDRPGATNEKLF
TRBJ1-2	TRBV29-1	SVDSQGQTGIGGYT
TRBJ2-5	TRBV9	ASSALGTSGLETQY
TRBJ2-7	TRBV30	AWEAGYGDEQY
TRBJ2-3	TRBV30	AWSLKGLAGGGDTQY
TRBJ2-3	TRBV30	AWSQLRPVDTQY
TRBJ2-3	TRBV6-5	ASSYSNARDTQY
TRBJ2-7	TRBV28	ASSLASGATEQY
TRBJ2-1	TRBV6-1	ASSEVGLAGGPRGEQF
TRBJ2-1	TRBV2	ASSRQLTDEQF
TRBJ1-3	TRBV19	ASSMGPTGSSGNTIY
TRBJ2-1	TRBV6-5	ASSTGKWNEQF
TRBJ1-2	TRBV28	ASIEGAYGYT
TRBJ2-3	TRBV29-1	SVPGGRGADTQY
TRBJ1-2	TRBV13	ASSLDRAVVYGYT